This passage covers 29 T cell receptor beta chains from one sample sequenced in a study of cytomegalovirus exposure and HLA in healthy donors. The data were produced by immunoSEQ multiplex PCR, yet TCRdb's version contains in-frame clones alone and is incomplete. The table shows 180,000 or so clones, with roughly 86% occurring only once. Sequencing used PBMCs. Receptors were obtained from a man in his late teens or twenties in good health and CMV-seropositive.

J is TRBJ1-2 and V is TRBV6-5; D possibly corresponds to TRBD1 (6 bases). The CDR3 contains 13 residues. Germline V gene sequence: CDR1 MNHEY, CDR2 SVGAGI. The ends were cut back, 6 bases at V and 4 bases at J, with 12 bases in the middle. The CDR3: CASRPQGTYGYTF. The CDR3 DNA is TGTGCCAGCAGACCTCAGGGGACCTATGGCTACACCTTC.

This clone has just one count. This chain's CDR3 is CASRGGVAGGLTDTQYF. CDR3 bases: TGTGCCAGCAGGGGGGGTGTGGCGGGGGGACTCACAGATACGCAGTATTTT. The rearrangement links TRBV5-4 to TRBJ2-3; TRBD2 agrees at 8 bases. The CDR3 has 17 residues. V gave up 5 bases and J gave up 2 bases; unmatched junction bases: 13. CDR1 and CDR2 from the germline V gene are SGHNT and YYREEE (reference sequence).

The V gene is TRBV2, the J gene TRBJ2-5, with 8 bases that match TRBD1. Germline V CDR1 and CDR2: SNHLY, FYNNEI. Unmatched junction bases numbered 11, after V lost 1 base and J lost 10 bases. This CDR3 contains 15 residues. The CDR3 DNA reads TGTGCCAGCAGTGAAGTGGTACAGGGGGGAAGAGACCAGTACTTC. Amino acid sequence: CASSEVVQGGRDQYF. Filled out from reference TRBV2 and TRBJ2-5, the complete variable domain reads EPEVTQTPSHQVTQMGQEVILRCVPISNHLYFYWYRQILGQKVEFLVSFYNNEISEKSEIFDDQFSVERPDGSNFTLKIRSTKLEDSAMYFCASSEVVQGGRDQYFGPGTRLLVL.

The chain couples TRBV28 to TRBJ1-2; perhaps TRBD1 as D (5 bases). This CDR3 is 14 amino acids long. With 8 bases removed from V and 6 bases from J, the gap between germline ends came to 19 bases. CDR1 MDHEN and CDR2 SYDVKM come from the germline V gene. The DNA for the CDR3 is TGTGCCAGCTCAAGGGTTACCGCGGGACATGGCTACACCTTC. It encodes CASSRVTAGHGYTF.

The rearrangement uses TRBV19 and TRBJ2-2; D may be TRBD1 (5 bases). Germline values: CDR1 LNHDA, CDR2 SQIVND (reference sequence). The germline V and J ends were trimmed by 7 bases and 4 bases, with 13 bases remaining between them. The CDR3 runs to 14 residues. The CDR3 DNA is TGTGCCAGTACCCAGGGAACAGGCACCGGGGAGCTGTTTTTT. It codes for CASTQGTGTGELFF.

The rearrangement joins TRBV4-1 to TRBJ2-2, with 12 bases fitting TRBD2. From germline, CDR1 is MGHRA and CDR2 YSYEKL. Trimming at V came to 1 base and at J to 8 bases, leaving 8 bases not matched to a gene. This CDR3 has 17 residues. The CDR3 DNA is TGCGCCAGCAGCCAAGTAGCACTAGCGGGAGGTCATGGGGAGCTGTTTTTT. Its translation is CASSQVALAGGHGELFF.

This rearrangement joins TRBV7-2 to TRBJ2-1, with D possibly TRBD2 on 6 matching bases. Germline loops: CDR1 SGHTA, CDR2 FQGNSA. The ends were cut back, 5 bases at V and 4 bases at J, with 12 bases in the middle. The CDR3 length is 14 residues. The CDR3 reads CASSLLGGYNEQFF. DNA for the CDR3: TGTGCCAGCAGCCTCCTCGGGGGATACAATGAGCAGTTCTTC.

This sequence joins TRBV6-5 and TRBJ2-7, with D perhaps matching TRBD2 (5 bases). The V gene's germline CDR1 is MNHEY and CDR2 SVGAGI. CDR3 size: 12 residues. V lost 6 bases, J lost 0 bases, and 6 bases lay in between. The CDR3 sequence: CASRDYSYEQYF. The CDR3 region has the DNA TGTGCCAGCAGAGACTACTCCTACGAGCAGTACTTC.

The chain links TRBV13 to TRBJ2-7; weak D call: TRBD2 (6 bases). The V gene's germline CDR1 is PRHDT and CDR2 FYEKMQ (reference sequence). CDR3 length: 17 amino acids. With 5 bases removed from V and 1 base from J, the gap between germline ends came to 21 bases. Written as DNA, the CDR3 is TGTGCCAGCAGCCGTTACCCACAGGACCGGGGGTCCTACGAGCAGTACTTC. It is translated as CASSRYPQDRGSYEQYF.

CDR3 bases: TGTGCCAGCAGTCAAAGCGGGAGCCTCTCCTACGAGCAGTACTTC. As protein: CASSQSGSLSYEQYF. The V call is TRBV27, the J call TRBJ2-7, with 8 bases lining up with TRBD2. Germline V CDR1 and CDR2: MNHEY, SMNVEV (reference sequence). This CDR3 has 15 amino acids. With 5 bases clipped from V and 0 bases from J, the junction kept 6 bases outside the gene matches.

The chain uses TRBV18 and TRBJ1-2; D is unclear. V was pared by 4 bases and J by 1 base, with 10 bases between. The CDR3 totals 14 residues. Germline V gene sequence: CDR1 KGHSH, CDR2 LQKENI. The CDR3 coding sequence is TGTGCCAGCTCACTAGGACGGGATAACTATGGCTACACCTTC. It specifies CASSLGRDNYGYTF.

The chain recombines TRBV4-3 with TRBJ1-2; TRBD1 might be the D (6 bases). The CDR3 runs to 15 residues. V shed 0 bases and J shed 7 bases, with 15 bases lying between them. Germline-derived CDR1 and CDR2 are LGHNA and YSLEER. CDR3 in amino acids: CASSQDPTGSVGYTF. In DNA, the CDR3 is TGCGCCAGCAGCCAAGATCCCACAGGGTCGGTTGGCTACACCTTC.

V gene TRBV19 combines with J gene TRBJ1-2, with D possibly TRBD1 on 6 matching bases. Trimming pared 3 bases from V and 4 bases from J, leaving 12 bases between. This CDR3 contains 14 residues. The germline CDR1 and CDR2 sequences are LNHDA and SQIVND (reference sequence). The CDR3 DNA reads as TGTGCCAGTAGTATTCAGGGGATGGTCTATGGCTACACCTTC. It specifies CASSIQGMVYGYTF.

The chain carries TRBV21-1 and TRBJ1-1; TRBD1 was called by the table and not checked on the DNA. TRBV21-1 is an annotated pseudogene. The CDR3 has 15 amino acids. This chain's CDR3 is CASSDHRAHGTEAFF. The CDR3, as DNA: TGTGCCAGCAGCGACCACAGGGCTCACGGCACTGAAGCTTTCTTT.

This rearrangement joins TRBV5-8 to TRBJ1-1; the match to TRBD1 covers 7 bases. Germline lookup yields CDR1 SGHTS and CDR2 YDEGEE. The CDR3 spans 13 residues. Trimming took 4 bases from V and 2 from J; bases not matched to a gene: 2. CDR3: CASSGTANTEAFF. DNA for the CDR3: TGTGCCAGCAGCGGGACAGCTAACACTGAAGCTTTCTTT.

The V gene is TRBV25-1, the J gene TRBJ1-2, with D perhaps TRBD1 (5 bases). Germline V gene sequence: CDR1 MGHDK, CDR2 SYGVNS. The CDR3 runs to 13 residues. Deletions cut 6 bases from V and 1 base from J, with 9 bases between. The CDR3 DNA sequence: TGTGCCAGCAGGACAGAAAGTAACTATGGCTACACCTTC. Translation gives CASRTESNYGYTF.

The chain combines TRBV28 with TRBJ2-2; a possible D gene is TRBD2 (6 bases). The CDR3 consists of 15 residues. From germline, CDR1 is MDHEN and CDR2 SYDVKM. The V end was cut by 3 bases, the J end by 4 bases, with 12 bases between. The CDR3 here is CASSFLGGGTGELFF. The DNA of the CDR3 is TGTGCCAGCAGTTTTCTGGGGGGTGGCACCGGGGAGCTGTTTTTT. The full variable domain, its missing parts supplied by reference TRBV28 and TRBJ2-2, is DVKVTQSSRYLVKRTGEKVFLECVQDMDHENMFWYRQDPGLGLRLIYFSYDVKMKEKGDIPEGYSVSREKKERFSLILESASTNQTSMYLCASSFLGGGTGELFFGEGSRLTVL.

CDR3 amino acids: CASSVSSGTSTGELFF. CDR3 bases: TGTGCCAGCAGCGTATCTTCTGGGACTAGTACCGGGGAGCTGTTTTTT. This chain links TRBV9 with TRBJ2-2, with 8 bases lining up with TRBD2. Germline assignment: CDR1 SGDLS and CDR2 YYNGEE. The CDR3 is made up of 16 amino acids. The V and J ends lost 1 base and 5 bases, in that order; junction bases with no gene match: 7.

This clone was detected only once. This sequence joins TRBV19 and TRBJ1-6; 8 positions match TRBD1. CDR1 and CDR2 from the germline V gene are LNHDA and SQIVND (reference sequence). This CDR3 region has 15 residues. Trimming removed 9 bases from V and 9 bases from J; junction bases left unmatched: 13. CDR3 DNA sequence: TGTGCCAGCGGGGTTACAGGGGGAATGGGTTCACCCCTCCACTTT. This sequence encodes CASGVTGGMGSPLHF.

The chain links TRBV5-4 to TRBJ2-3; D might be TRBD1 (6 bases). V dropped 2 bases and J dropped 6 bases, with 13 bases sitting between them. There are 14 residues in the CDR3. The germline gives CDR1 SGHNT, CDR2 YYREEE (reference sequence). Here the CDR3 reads CASSFGGARDTQYF. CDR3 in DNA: TGTGCCAGCAGCTTTGGGGGCGCGAGGGATACGCAGTATTTT.

In DNA, the CDR3 is TGTGCCAGCACCAGGGGGACAGATCATGAAAAACTGTTTTTT. It is translated as CASTRGTDHEKLFF. This chain links TRBV2 with TRBJ1-4; TRBD1 matches at 7 bases. Germline assignment: CDR1 SNHLY and CDR2 FYNNEI. V dropped 7 bases and J dropped 6; count of bases not matched to a gene: 8. The CDR3 spans 14 residues.

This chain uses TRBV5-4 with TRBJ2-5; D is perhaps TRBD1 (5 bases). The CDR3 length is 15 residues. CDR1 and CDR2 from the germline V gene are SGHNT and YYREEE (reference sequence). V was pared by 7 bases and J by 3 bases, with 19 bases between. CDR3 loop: CASQRVGPSEETQYF. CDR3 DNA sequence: TGTGCCAGCCAGAGAGTGGGGCCTAGTGAAGAGACCCAGTACTTC.

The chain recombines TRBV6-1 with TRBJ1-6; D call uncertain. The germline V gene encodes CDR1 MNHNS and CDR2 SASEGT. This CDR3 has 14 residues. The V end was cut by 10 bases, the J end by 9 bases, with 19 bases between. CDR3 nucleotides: TGTGCCACCCGGGAGGGAGATTCGGGTTCACCCCTCCACTTT. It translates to CATREGDSGSPLHF.

The chain's CDR3 is CASSFRGNQPQHF. Here the CDR3 DNA reads TGTGCCAGCAGCTTCAGGGGGAATCAGCCCCAGCATTTT. This chain uses TRBV5-8 with TRBJ1-5, with 7 positions matching TRBD1. CDR3 length: 13 amino acids. Trimming at V came to 2 bases and at J to 4 bases, leaving 0 bases not matched to a gene. The germline V gene encodes CDR1 SGHTS and CDR2 YDEGEE.

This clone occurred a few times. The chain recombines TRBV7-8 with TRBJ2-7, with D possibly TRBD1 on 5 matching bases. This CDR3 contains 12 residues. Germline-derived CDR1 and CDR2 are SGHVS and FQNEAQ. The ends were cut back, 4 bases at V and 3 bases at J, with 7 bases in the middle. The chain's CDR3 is CASSSQGYEQYF. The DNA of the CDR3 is TGTGCCAGCAGCTCCCAGGGCTACGAGCAGTACTTC.

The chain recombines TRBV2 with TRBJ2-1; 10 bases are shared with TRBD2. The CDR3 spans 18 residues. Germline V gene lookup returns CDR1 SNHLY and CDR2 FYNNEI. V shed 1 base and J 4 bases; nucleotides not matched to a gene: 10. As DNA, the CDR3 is TGTGCCAGCAGTGAAGAAGCCGGACTAGCGGTACCGTACAATGAGCAGTTCTTC. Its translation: CASSEEAGLAVPYNEQFF.

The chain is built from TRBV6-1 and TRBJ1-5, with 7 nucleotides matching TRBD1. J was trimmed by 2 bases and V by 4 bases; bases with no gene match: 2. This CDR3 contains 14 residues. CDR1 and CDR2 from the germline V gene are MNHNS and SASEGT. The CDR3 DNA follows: TGTGCCAGCAGTGCCCAGGGGGGCAATCAGCCCCAGCATTTT. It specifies CASSAQGGNQPQHF.

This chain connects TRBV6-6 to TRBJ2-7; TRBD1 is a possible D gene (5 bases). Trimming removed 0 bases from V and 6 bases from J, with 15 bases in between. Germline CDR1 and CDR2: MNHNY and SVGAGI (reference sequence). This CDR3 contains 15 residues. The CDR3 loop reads CASSYSRQGVGEQYF. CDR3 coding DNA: TGTGCCAGCAGTTACTCTCGGCAGGGTGTTGGCGAGCAGTACTTC.

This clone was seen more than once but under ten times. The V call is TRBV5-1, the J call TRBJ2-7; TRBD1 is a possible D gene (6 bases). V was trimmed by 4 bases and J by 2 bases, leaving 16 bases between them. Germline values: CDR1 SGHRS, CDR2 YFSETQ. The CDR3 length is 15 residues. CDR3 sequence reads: CASSATGLRTYEQYF. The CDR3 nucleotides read TGCGCCAGCAGCGCTACAGGGTTGCGTACCTACGAGCAGTACTTC.